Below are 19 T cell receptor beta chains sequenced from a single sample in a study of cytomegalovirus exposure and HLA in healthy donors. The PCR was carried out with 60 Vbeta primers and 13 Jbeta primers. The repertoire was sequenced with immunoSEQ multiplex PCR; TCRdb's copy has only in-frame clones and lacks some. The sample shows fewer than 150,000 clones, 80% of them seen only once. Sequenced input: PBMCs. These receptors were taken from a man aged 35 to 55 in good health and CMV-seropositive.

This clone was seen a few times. CDR3 region: CASSQVRYSGNTIYF. The CDR3 DNA reads as TGCGCCAGCAGCCAGGTTAGATACTCTGGAAACACCATATATTTT. The V gene is TRBV4-1, the J gene TRBJ1-3; D remains ambiguous. This CDR3 is built from 15 residues. V dropped 3 bases and J dropped 0 bases, with 9 bases sitting between them. CDR1 is MGHRA, CDR2 YSYEKL, per germline.

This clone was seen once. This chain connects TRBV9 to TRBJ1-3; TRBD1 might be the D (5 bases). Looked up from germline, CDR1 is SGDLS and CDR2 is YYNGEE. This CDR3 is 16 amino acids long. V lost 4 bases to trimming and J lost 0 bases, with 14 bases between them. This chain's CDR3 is CASSPRQSSSGNTIYF. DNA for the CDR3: TGTGCCAGCAGCCCCCGACAGAGTTCCTCTGGAAACACCATATATTTT. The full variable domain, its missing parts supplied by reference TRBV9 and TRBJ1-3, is DSGVTQTPKHLITATGQRVTLRCSPRSGDLSVYWYQQSLDQGLQFLIQYYNGEERAKGNILERFSAQQFPDLHSELNLSSLELGDSALYFCASSPRQSSSGNTIYFGEGSWLTVV.

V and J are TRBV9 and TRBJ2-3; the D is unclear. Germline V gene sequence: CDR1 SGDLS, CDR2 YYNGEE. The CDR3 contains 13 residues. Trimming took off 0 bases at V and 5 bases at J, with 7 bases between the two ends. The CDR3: CASSVVGLDTQYF. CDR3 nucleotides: TGTGCCAGCAGCGTAGTCGGGTTAGATACGCAGTATTTT.

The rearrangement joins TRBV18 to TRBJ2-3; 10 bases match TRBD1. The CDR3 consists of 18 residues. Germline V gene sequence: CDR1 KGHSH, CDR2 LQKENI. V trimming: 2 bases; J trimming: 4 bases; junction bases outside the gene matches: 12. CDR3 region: CASSPTSGQGFRPDTQYF. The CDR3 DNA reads TGTGCCAGCTCACCAACTTCGGGACAGGGGTTTCGCCCAGATACGCAGTATTTT. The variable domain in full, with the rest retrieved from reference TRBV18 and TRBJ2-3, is NAGVMQNPRHLVRRRGQEARLRCSPMKGHSHVYWYRQLPEEGLKFMVYLQKENIIDESGMPKERFSAEFPKEGPSILRIQQVVRGDSAAYFCASSPTSGQGFRPDTQYFGPGTRLTVL.

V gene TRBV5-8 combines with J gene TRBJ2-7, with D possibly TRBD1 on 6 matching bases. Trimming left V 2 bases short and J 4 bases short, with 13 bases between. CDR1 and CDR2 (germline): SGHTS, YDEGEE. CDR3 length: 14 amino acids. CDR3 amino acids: CASSLTGSRYEQYF. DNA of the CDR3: TGTGCCAGCAGCTTAACAGGGTCGCGTTACGAGCAGTACTTC.

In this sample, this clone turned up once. CDR3 sequence: CASSPDRGLNQPQHF. CDR3 bases: TGTGCCAGCAGTCCGGACAGGGGGCTGAATCAGCCCCAGCATTTT. This rearrangement joins TRBV6-5 to TRBJ1-5, with 11 bases identical to TRBD1. The germline V gene encodes CDR1 MNHEY and CDR2 SVGAGI. This CDR3 has 15 residues. The ends lost 5 bases at V and 4 bases at J; junction bases unmatched: 4.

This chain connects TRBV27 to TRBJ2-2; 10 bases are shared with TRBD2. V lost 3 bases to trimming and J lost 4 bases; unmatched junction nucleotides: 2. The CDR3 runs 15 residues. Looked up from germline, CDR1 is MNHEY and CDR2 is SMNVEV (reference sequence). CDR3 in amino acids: CASSFLAGVTGELFF. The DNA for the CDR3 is TGTGCCAGCAGTTTTCTAGCGGGGGTCACCGGGGAGCTGTTTTTT.

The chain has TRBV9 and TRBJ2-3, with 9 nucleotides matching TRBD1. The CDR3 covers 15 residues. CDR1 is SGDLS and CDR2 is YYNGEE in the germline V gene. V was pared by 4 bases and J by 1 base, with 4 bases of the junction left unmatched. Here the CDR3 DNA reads TGTGCCAGCAGCACCCGACAGGGGGGCACAGATACGCAGTATTTT. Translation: CASSTRQGGTDTQYF.

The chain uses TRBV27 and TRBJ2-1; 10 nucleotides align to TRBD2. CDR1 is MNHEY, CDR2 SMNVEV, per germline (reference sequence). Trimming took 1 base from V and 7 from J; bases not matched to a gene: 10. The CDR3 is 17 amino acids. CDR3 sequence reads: CASSLYFSGRAFNEQFF. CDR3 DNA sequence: TGTGCCAGCAGTTTATACTTCAGCGGGAGGGCCTTTAATGAGCAGTTCTTC.

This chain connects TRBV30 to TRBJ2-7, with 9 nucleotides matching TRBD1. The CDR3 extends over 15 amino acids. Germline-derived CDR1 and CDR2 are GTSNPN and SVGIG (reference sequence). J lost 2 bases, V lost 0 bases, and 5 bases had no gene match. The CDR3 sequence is CAWSVPGQGTYEQYF. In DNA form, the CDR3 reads TGTGCCTGGAGTGTACCGGGACAGGGTACCTACGAGCAGTACTTC.

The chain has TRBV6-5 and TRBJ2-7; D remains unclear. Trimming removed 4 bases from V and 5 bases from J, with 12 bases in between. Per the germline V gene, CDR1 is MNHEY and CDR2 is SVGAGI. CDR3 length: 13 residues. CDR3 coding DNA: TGTGCCAGCAGTTGGGCCGGCCCTAACGAGCAGTACTTC. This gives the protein CASSWAGPNEQYF.

The CDR3 DNA reads as TGTGCCAGCAGCACAGGGGGTGGCTATGGCTACACCTTC. Translating it yields CASSTGGGYGYTF. The chain joins TRBV7-2 to TRBJ1-2; 8 positions match TRBD1. The J segment lost 4 bases and the V segment lost 5 bases, leaving 3 bases of the junction unmatched. CDR3 length: 13 amino acids. The germline CDR1 and CDR2 sequences are SGHTA and FQGNSA.

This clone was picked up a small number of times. CDR3 in DNA: TGTGCCAGCTCCTCGAGATTTAATCAGCCCCAGCATTTT. It encodes CASSSRFNQPQHF. V usage is TRBV18 and J usage is TRBJ1-5; D unresolved. Germline CDR1 is KGHSH and CDR2 is LQKENI. This CDR3 region has 13 residues. The V end was cut by 6 bases, the J end by 4 bases, with 10 bases between.

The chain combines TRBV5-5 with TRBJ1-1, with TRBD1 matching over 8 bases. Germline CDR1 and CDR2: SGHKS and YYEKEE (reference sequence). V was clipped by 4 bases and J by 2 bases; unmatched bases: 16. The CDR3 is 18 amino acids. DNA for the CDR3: TGTGCCAGCAGCCCCTTCCACAGGGGGTCGGGAGATAACACTGAAGCTTTCTTT. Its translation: CASSPFHRGSGDNTEAFF. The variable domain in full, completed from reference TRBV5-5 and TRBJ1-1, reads DAGVTQSPTHLIKTRGQQVTLRCSPISGHKSVSWYQQVLGQGPQFIFQYYEKEERGRGNFPDRFSARQFPNYSSELNVNALLLGDSALYLCASSPFHRGSGDNTEAFFGQGTRLTVV.

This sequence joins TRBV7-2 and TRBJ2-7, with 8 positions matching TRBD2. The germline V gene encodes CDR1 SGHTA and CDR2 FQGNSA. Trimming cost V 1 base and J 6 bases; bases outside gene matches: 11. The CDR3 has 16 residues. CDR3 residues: CASSLESGTSFREQYF. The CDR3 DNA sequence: TGTGCCAGCAGCTTAGAGTCAGGGACTAGTTTTCGCGAGCAGTACTTC.

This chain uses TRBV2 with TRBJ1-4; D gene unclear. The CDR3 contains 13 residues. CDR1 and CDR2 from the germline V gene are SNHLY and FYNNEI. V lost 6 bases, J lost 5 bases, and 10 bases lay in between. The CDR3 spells CASRGTRNEKLFF. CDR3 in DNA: TGTGCCAGCAGGGGCACTCGGAATGAAAAACTGTTTTTT.

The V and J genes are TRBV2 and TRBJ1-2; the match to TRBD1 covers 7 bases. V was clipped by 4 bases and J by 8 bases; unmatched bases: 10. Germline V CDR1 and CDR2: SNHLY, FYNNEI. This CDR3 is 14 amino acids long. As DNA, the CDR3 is TGTGCCAGCAGTGTAGGCAGGGGGAAAGGCGGCTACACCTTC. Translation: CASSVGRGKGGYTF.

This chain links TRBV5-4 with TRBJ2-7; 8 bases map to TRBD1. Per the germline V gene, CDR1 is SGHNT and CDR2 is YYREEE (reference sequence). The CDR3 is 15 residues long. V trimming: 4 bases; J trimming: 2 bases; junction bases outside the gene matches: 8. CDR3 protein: CASSMTGDIPYEQYF. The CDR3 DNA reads TGTGCCAGCAGCATGACAGGGGATATCCCCTACGAGCAGTACTTC.

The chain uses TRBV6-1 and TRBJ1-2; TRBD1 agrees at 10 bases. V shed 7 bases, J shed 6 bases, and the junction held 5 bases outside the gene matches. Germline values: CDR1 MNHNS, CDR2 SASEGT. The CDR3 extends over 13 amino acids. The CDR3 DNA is TGTGCCAGCATCGCCGGGACAGGGGATGGCTACACCTTC. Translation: CASIAGTGDGYTF.